This TCR beta chain was captured by sequencing in a study of T cells in Graves' hyperthyroidism and ophthalmopathy. The germline gives CDR1 MNHEY, CDR2 SVGAGI. The CDR3 has 13 amino acids. For this clonotype: An end of the junction differs from the germline gene, which may be a read error.

Researchers amplified the TCR beta CDR3 regions from RNA transcripts. During a first-round RT-PCR of the TCR CDR3, the HTBI primer set was used. Each CDR3 protein gets one entry after TCRdb re-called the multiplex PCR reads with MiXCR. This repertoire shows 550,000 to 600,000 distinct CDR3 sequences, under 60% found once; its top ten account for under 20%. This receptor was identified in an adult woman with Graves' disease, either hyperthyroidism or ophthalmopathy (not recorded which). The chain uses TRBV6-5 and TRBJ1-5; D unclear. Sequencing used peripheral blood or thyroid tissue (not recorded which). DNA of the CDR3: TGTGCCAGCAGTTTAACGAACAATCAGCCCCGGCATTTT. Translating it yields CASSLTNNQPRHF.